One sample yielded the 15 T cell receptor beta chains listed below, sequenced in a study of Graves' ophthalmopathy and Graves' hyperthyroidism (dated by TCRdb to between 2017 and 2018). TCRdb shows the sequencer as Illumina HiSeq 2000. TCR beta CDR3 regions were amplified from RNA transcripts for repertoire sequencing. A first-round RT-PCR used HTBI primers with the Qiagen OneStep RT-PCR kit, followed by a second-round multiplex PCR, size selection and purification. TCRdb itself trimmed the public reads at Q25 with fastp, ran MiXCR and retained productive beta chains. A single entry per CDR3 protein holds the most common genes and DNA from its merged rows. A total of 15,000 to 20,000 distinct CDR3 sequences appear in this sample, roughly 50% of them only once. The ten largest make up around 25% of the sample. Source material: peripheral blood. The receptors shown here come from a woman between 40 and 50 years old with stable Graves' hyperthyroidism. Donor details come from another sample of the same person, matched by shared clones.

Ten or more counts support this clonotype. The chain recombines TRBV19 with TRBJ2-5; 7 positions match TRBD1. V shed 7 bases, J shed 4 bases, and the junction held 12 bases outside the gene matches. The CDR3 has 15 amino acids. Germline CDR1 is LNHDA and CDR2 is SQIVND (reference sequence). CDR3 in amino acids: CASTEGAGGGETQYF. In DNA, the CDR3 is TGTGCCAGTACCGAGGGGGCAGGGGGTGGAGAGACCCAGTACTTC.

This clonotype has ten or more counts. V gene TRBV20-1 combines with J gene TRBJ1-1; D is unclear. The CDR3 has 12 amino acids. Trimming shortened V by 5 bases and J by 0 bases, and 7 bases separated the two germline ends. Germline loops: CDR1 DFQATT, CDR2 SNEGSKA (reference sequence). CDR3 region: CSADGLNTEAFF. In DNA form, the CDR3 reads TGCAGTGCTGACGGATTGAACACTGAAGCTTTCTTT.

The chain is built from TRBV15 and TRBJ2-7; 9 nucleotides line up with TRBD1. The CDR3 sequence is 14 residues long. With 9 bases clipped from V and 6 bases from J, the junction kept 12 bases outside the gene matches. The germline V gene encodes CDR1 LNHNV and CDR2 YYDKDF (reference sequence). CDR3 nucleotides: TGTGCCACAAGCGATCGGGACAGGGTCTGCGAGCAGTACTTC. Amino acid sequence: CATSDRDRVCEQYF.

This clonotype has at least ten counts. The rearrangement links TRBV5-1 to TRBJ2-6; D tentatively fits TRBD1 or TRBD2 (5 bases each). The CDR3 is made up of 18 amino acids. CDR1 is SGHRS and CDR2 is YFSETQ in the germline V gene. V was trimmed by 0 bases and J by 0 bases, leaving 13 bases between them. DNA for the CDR3: TGCGCCAGCAGCTTGGCGGGGACCGTTACCTCTGGGGCCAACGTCCTGACTTTC. Its translation is CASSLAGTVTSGANVLTF.

Turning to this clonotype: The junction shows a germline mismatch at one end, possibly a read error. The chain combines TRBV2 with TRBJ2-6; possibly TRBD1 or TRBD2 for D (7 bases each). Germline V gives CDR1 SNHLY, CDR2 FYNNEI. The CDR3 is 13 amino acids. The CDR3 loop is CASSRQGEGTEAF. CDR3 nucleotides: TGTGCCAGCAGTCGCCAGGGGGAGGGTACTGAAGCTTTC.

This clonotype was seen more than once but under ten times. The rearrangement uses TRBV7-9 and TRBJ2-2, with D unclear. This CDR3 comprises 15 residues. V was clipped by 0 bases and J by 4 bases, with 9 bases between them. CDR1 is SEHNR, CDR2 FQNEAQ, per germline (reference sequence). CDR3 protein: CASSLALTVTGELFF. CDR3 sequence (DNA): TGTGCCAGCAGCTTAGCTTTAACGGTCACCGGGGAGCTGTTTTTT.

This chain connects TRBV11-3 to TRBJ1-6; perhaps TRBD1 as D (6 bases). Trimming took off 1 base at V and 6 bases at J, with 10 bases between the two ends. This CDR3 is 15 amino acids long. From germline, CDR1 is SGHNT and CDR2 YENEEA. The CDR3, as DNA: TGTGCCAGCAGCTTAGCGGACAGTTTTAATTCACCCCTCCACTTT. Protein sequence: CASSLADSFNSPLHF.

This clonotype is deemed medium-sized. V usage is TRBV19 and J usage is TRBJ2-3, with unresolved D. CDR1 and CDR2 (germline): LNHDA, SQIVND (reference sequence). The V end lost 7 bases, the J end lost 1 base, and 9 bases lay between the germline ends. The CDR3 loop spans 13 amino acids. The CDR3 loop is CASTHTGTDTQYF. For the CDR3, the DNA is TGTGCCAGTACCCATACGGGCACAGATACGCAGTATTTT.

In its sample, this clonotype ranks as medium-sized. This sequence joins TRBV2 and TRBJ1-6, with TRBD1 matching 10 bases. There are 12 residues in the CDR3. Germline-derived CDR1 and CDR2 are SNHLY and FYNNEI. J gave up 10 bases and V 11 bases, and 5 bases lay outside the gene matches. This chain's CDR3 is CADRDRGSPLHF. CDR3 DNA: TGTGCCGACCGGGACAGGGGATCACCCCTCCACTTT.

The CDR3 nucleotides read TGTGCCAGCAGTGGGGACAGGCAGCAGCCCCAGCATTTT. Its translation is CASSGDRQQPQHF. The V gene is TRBV12-3 or TRBV12-4, the J gene TRBJ1-5; 8 nucleotides align to TRBD1. The trim removed 5 bases at V and 7 bases at J, leaving 4 bases unmatched. This CDR3 contains 13 residues.

In the case of this clonotype: This may come from a read error, since a much larger clone is one base off. The chain combines TRBV7-2 with TRBJ2-7; tentative D call: TRBD1 (6 bases). Germline CDR1 SGHTA, CDR2 FQGNSA. CDR3 length equals 13 residues. The V gene lost 5 bases and the J gene lost 4 bases, with 12 bases spanning the gap. CDR3 nucleotide sequence: TGTGCCAGCAGCCTCAAACAGGGTTACGAGCAGTACTTC. Translation: CASSLKQGYEQYF.

This chain uses TRBV29-1 with TRBJ2-3; 13 bases align to TRBD2. V gave up 7 bases and J gave up 3 bases; unmatched junction bases: 7. This CDR3 comprises 15 residues. Germline CDR1 and CDR2: SQVTM and ANQGSEA. The CDR3: CSAGLAGVGTDTQYF. As DNA, the CDR3 is TGCAGCGCCGGACTAGCGGGAGTCGGGACAGATACGCAGTATTTT.

This chain links TRBV20-1 with TRBJ2-3; TRBD2 agrees at 10 bases. Trimming removed 1 base from V and 2 bases from J; junction bases left unmatched: 6. The germline V gene encodes CDR1 DFQATT and CDR2 SNEGSKA (reference sequence). The length of the CDR3 is 16 residues. The CDR3 coding sequence is TGCAGTGCTAGAGGAGGAGCGGGGGGGCCCACAGATACGCAGTATTTT. Amino acids: CSARGGAGGPTDTQYF.

Of note for this clonotype: A much larger clone lies one base from this, so it may be a read error. The J gene is TRBJ1-4, the V gene TRBV7-2; D not certain. The CDR3 sequence is 12 residues long. V was cut by 5 bases and J by 10 bases, with 11 bases left in between. Germline V gene data show CDR1 as SGHTA and CDR2 as FQGNSA. CDR3 residues: CASSLPDGKLFF. CDR3 DNA: TGTGCCAGCAGCCTCCCGGATGGAAAACTGTTTTTT.

For this clonotype: A read error may produce the germline difference seen at one junction end. The chain has TRBV7-2 and TRBJ2-1, with 8 positions matching TRBD2. Germline CDR1 SGHTA, CDR2 FQGNSA. The CDR3 totals 17 residues. CDR3: CASSLRHLAGNDNEQFF. CDR3 nucleotides: TGTGCCAGCAGCTTACGTCACCTAGCGGGTAATGACAATGAACAGTTCTTC. The variable domain in full, with the rest retrieved from reference TRBV7-2 and TRBJ2-1, is GAGVSQSPSNKVTEKGKDVELRCDPISGHTALYWYRQSLGQGLEFLIYFQGNSAPDKSGLPSDRFSAERTGGSVSTLTIQRTQQEDSAVYLCASSLRHLAGNDNEQFFGPGTRLTVL.